This is a list of T cell receptor beta chains from one sample in a study of beta chain features in type 1 diabetes. Assay used: immunoSEQ multiplex PCR; TCRdb lists only in-frame clones, some missing. This table holds almost 350,000 clones, 6.5% to 10% found once. Material: central memory CD4+ T cells from blood. The source of these receptors is a woman aged 18-35 years in good health. The CDR3 runs from the conserved cysteine through the conserved F or W. A D gene is named only where the DNA matches it firmly. Rows may omit the clone size; those that give it use once, few, many or a size class.

>TRBJ2-5|TRBV4-2|TRBD2|many
TGTGCCAGCAGCCAAACTTCGGGAGGGCAAGAGACCCAGTACTTC
CASSQTSGGQETQYF
>TRBJ2-1|TRBV5-4|NA|NA
TGTGCCAGCAGCTTGGAAGCGCACGCTTCCTACAATGAGCAGTTCTTC
CASSLEAHASYNEQFF
>TRBJ2-6|TRBV11-1|NA|NA
TGTGCCAGCAGCTTAGACCCGAGCTCTGGGGCCAACGTCCTGACTTTC
CASSLDPSSGANVLTF
>TRBJ2-7|TRBV15|TRBD2|few
TGTGCCACCAGCAAGAGACTAGCGGTAAAGGGTCACGAGCAGTACTTC
CATSKRLAVKGHEQYF
>TRBJ2-1|TRBV5-1|NA|few
TGCGCCAGCAGCTTGACGATTAGGACGGGGGATGAGCAGTTCTTC
CASSLTIRTGDEQFF
>TRBJ2-7|TRBV6-6|NA|NA
TGTGCCAGCAGTGTTAACTGGTCATACGAGCAGTACTTC
CASSVNWSYEQYF
>TRBJ2-3|TRBV7-2|TRBD1|many
TGTGCCAGCAGCCCAGAGACAGGGGGCGTGAGGGATACGCAGTATTTT
CASSPETGGVRDTQYF
>TRBJ1-2|TRBV7-9|NA|NA
TGTGCCAGCAGCTTTGATAACTATGGCTACACCTTC
CASSFDNYGYTF
>TRBJ1-4|TRBV15|TRBD1|NA
TGTGCCACCAGCAGAAACAGGGGACGGTCGAATGAAAAACTGTTTTTT
CATSRNRGRSNEKLFF
>TRBJ2-7|TRBV18|TRBD2|NA
TGTGCCAGCTCACTAAAGCGGGAGTCTGGGCCTTTCGTTTACGAGCAGTACTTC
CASSLKRESGPFVYEQYF
>TRBJ1-5|TRBV19|NA|many
TGTGCCAGTAGTATAGATTCCCAGCCCCAGCATTTT
CASSIDSQPQHF
>TRBJ2-3|TRBV9|NA|few
TGTGCCAGCAGCGTAGTTGGAGACCAACGCACAGATACGCAGTATTTT
CASSVVGDQRTDTQYF
>TRBJ2-3|TRBV18|TRBD2|NA
TGTGCCAGCTCACCTCTACTAGCGTCAGATACGCAGTATTTT
CASSPLLASDTQYF
>TRBJ2-3|TRBV25-1|TRBD2|few
TGTGCCAGCAGTGAAACTAGCGCATTCACAGATACGCAGTATTTT
CASSETSAFTDTQYF
>TRBJ1-5|TRBV7-9|NA|few
TGTGCCAGCAGGGAGAGCAATCAGCCCCAGCATTTT
CASRESNQPQHF
>TRBJ2-7|TRBV18|TRBD1|many
TGTGCCAGCTCACCCGGGACAGGGACCCCGTACGAGCAGTACTTC
CASSPGTGTPYEQYF
>TRBJ1-2|TRBV28|NA|NA
TGTGCCAGCAGTTTCTCAAGCGGGGTCGGCTATGGCTACACCTTC
CASSFSSGVGYGYTF
>TRBJ2-3|TRBV9|NA|NA
TGTGCCAGCAGCGTTACCCAAACAGATACGCAGTATTTT
CASSVTQTDTQYF
>TRBJ2-7|TRBV6-5|NA|NA
TGTGCCAGCAGTTCGCAGGCAGGGCGATACGAGCAGTACTTC
CASSSQAGRYEQYF
>TRBJ2-5|TRBV18|NA|NA
TGTGCCAGCTCAGAACAAGAGACCCAGTACTTC
CASSEQETQYF
>TRBJ1-4|TRBV15|TRBD1|NA
TGTGCCACCAGCAGAGGGACAGGGGGTATTGAAAAACTGTTTTTT
CATSRGTGGIEKLFF
>TRBJ2-1|TRBV7-3|NA|NA
TGTGCCAGCAGCCCAAACTGGGGTGATGAGCAGTTCTTC
CASSPNWGDEQFF
>TRBJ2-7|TRBV6-1|TRBD1|few
TGTGCCAGCAGTGCCCCGCCGTGGACAGGTTCCTACGAGCAGTACTTC
CASSAPPWTGSYEQYF
>TRBJ2-6|TRBV21-1|NA|few
TGTGCCAGCAGCATGGACAGGGGTAGGATGTCTGGGGCCAACGTCCTGACTTTC
CASSMDRGRMSGANVLTF
>TRBJ2-3|TRBV28|NA|once
TGTGCCAGCAGTTTAGTCTCCGGGGGTTACCCCACAGATACGCAGTATTTT
CASSLVSGGYPTDTQYF
>TRBJ2-3|TRBV27|NA|many
TGTGCCAGCAGTTTATTGGGCACAGATACGCAGTATTTT
CASSLLGTDTQYF
>TRBJ2-1|TRBV29-1|TRBD2|many
TGCAGCGTTGATTCCAGCGGGAGTATCCCCCCGTTCTTC
CSVDSSGSIPPFF
>TRBJ2-2|TRBV7-2|TRBD2|many
TGTGCCAGCAGCCCGCCGACTAGCGGGGCCGGGGAGCTGTTTTTT
CASSPPTSGAGELFF
>TRBJ1-4|TRBV9|NA|few
TGTGCCAGCAGCGTAGCTGGGGGCTATGATGAAAAACTGTTTTTT
CASSVAGGYDEKLFF
>TRBJ2-2|TRBV2|NA|NA
TGTGCCTGCTCTTACGCTGGCACCGGGGAGCTGTTTTTT
CACSYAGTGELFF
>TRBJ1-1|TRBV29-1|TRBD1|NA
TGCAGCGCGAGGGGACGGACAGGCGGGAGGGAAGCTTTCTTT
CSARGRTGGREAFF
>TRBJ2-3|TRBV7-2|TRBD2|NA
TGTGCCAGCAGCTACGGTAATAGCGGGAGCCCCCGTGCAGATACGCAGTATTTT
CASSYGNSGSPRADTQYF
>TRBJ1-5|TRBV19|NA|NA
TGTGCCAGTAGTGAGGGTCTTCTGAATCAGCCCCAGCATTTT
CASSEGLLNQPQHF
>TRBJ1-4|TRBV27|NA|few
TGTGCCAGCAGTTTACGGCGGAATGAAAAACTGTTTTTT
CASSLRRNEKLFF
>TRBJ2-7|TRBV4-3|NA|few
TGCGCCAGCAGCCAACACCCCTACGAGCAGTACTTC
CASSQHPYEQYF
>TRBJ2-7|TRBV19|NA|few
TGTCATCAGTCAGGGGATAGGGTGGTGGTCAGGCCCCAGTTCTACGAGCAGTACTTC
CHQSGDRVVVRPQFYEQYF
>TRBJ2-7|TRBV6-6|NA|NA
TGTGCCAGCAGTTACGGGACGGCATCCTACGAGCAGTACTTC
CASSYGTASYEQYF
>TRBJ2-5|TRBV28|TRBD2|NA
TGTGCCAGCAGTTTGAACAAAGGGACTAGCGGGAGAGAGACCCAGTACTTC
CASSLNKGTSGRETQYF
>TRBJ1-1|TRBV10-3|TRBD1|NA
TGTGCCATCAGGCCCAGGGAGGGACAGGGAGTGAAAGGCACTGAAGCTTTCTTT
CAIRPREGQGVKGTEAFF
>TRBJ2-1|TRBV6-6|NA|NA
TGTGCCAGCAGTTACTTAATGGATGAGCAGTTCTTC
CASSYLMDEQFF
>TRBJ2-5|TRBV5-6|TRBD1|few
TGTGCCAGCAGCACAGGGGGTCGGCAAGAGACCCAGTACTTC
CASSTGGRQETQYF
>TRBJ2-1|TRBV29-1|NA|NA
TGCAGCGCCCGACAGGTATACAATGAGCAGTTCTTC
CSARQVYNEQFF
>TRBJ1-2|TRBV20-1|NA|NA
TGCAGTGCTATGAAACTGTATGGCTACACCTTC
CSAMKLYGYTF
>TRBJ2-1|TRBV7-2|NA|NA
TGTGCCAGCAGCAACAGACTACGGAACGTGCAGTTCTTC
CASSNRLRNVQFF
>TRBJ2-7|TRBV6-5|TRBD2|NA
TGTGCCAGCAGTTACTCGAGAATCGGGGGGAGGAGCGAGCAGTACTTC
CASSYSRIGGRSEQYF
>TRBJ2-5|TRBV5-1|NA|NA
TGCGCCAGCAGCGCCACTAACCAAGAGACCCAGTACTTC
CASSATNQETQYF
>TRBJ2-1|TRBV28|TRBD2|many
TGTGCCAGCAGTTTTGGGGGACTACCTAACAATGAGCAGTTCTTC
CASSFGGLPNNEQFF
>TRBJ2-3|TRBV4-1|NA|NA
TGCGCCAGCAGCCAAGTGGCTAGCGGCACAGATACGCAGTATTTT
CASSQVASGTDTQYF
>TRBJ2-5|TRBV7-2|NA|few
TGTGCCAGCAGCCATCGCAATGGGATTGCGGAGACCCAGTACTTC
CASSHRNGIAETQYF
>TRBJ2-5|TRBV15|NA|few
TGTGCCACCAGCCTACCCGGTGGGGCCCAGTACTTC
CATSLPGGAQYF